The T cell receptor (beta chain) described here comes from a study of post-analysis software for immune sequencing data. Study details: Some patients lacked subtype; others had relapsing-remitting, secondary progressive or progressive-relapsing disease. Study observations and caveats: Elevated frequency relative to controls characterized several TRBV segments in patients, TRBV5-6, TRBV5-1 and TRBV20-1 among them. Significantly decreased normalized Chao1 diversity was recorded for multiple sclerosis patients relative to controls.

Unmatched junction bases numbered 9, after V lost 3 bases and J lost 7 bases. This CDR3 comprises 16 residues. Germline V gene lookup returns CDR1 MNHEY and CDR2 SMNVEV (reference sequence). Note on this clonotype: The target antigen is unknown.

TCR beta cDNA libraries included unique molecular identifiers. TCRdb used MiXCR to reprocess the PCR reads, holding one entry per CDR3 protein. The data hold approximately 350,000 distinct CDR3 sequences, with about a third observed a single time. This clonotype was sampled from a girl between 5 and 17 years old with multiple sclerosis. The sequenced material came from blood. The chain is built from TRBV27 and TRBJ2-5; the match to TRBD2 covers 12 bases. The CDR3 DNA reads TGTGCCAGCAGTTTCCTACTAGCGGGGGGCCCTGTGACCCAGTACTTC. Its protein product is CASSFLLAGGPVTQYF.